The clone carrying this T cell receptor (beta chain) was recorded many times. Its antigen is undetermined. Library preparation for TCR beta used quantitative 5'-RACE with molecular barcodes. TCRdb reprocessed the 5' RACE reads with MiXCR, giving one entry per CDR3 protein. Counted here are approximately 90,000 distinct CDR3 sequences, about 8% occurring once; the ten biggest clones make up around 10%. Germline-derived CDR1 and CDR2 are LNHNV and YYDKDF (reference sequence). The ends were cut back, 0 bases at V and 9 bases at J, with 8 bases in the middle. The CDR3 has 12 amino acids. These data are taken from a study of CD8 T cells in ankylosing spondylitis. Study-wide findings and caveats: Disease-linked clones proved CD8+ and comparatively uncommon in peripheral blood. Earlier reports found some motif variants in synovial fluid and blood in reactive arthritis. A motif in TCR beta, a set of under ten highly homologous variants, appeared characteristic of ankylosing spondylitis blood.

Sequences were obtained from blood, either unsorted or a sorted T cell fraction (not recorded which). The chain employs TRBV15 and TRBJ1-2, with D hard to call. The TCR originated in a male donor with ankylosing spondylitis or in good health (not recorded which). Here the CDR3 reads CATSRDGKSYTF. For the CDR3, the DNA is TGTGCCACCAGCAGAGATGGGAAAAGCTACACCTTC. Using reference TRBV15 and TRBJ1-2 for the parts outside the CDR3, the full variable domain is DAMVIQNPRYQVTQFGKPVTLSCSQTLNHNVMYWYQQKSSQAPKLLFHYYDKDFNNEADTPDNFQSRRPNTSFCFLDIRSPGLGDTAMYLCATSRDGKSYTFGSGTRLTVV.